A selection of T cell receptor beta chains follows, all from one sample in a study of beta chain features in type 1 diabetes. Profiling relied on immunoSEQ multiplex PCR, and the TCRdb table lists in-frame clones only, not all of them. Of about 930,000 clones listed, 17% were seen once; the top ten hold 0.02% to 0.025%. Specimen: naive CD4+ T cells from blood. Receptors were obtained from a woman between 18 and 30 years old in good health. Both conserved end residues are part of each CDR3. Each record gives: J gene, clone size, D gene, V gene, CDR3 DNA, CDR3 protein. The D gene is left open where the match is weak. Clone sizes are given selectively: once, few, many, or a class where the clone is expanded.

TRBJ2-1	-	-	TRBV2	TGTGCCAGCAGTGCGCGAGGCCTCTCCTACAATGAGCAGTTCTTC	CASSARGLSYNEQFF
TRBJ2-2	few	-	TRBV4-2	TGTGCCAGCAGCCAAGAAGTCGAACTAAACACCGGGGAGCTGTTTTTT	CASSQEVELNTGELFF
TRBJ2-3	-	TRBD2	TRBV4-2	TGTGCCAGCAGCCAAGCATTGAGTGGGAGGGCCCCCGGGCAGTATTTT	CASSQALSGRAPGQYF
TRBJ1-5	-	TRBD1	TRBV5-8	TGTGCCAGCAGCTTGTCCTTTCTAGGGACAGTAAGCAATCAGCCCCAGCATTTT	CASSLSFLGTVSNQPQHF
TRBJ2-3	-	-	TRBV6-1	TGTGCCAGCAGTGCCCAGCGGCCCGAGTTAGATACGCAGTATTTT	CASSAQRPELDTQYF
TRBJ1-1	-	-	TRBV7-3	TGTGCCAGCAGCCTAAGAGCCAGGGTCGATGAAGCTTTCTTT	CASSLRARVDEAFF
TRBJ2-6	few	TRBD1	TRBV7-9	TGTGCCAGCAGCCACTCCCGACAGGGTGATGGGGCCAACGTCCTGACTTTC	CASSHSRQGDGANVLTF
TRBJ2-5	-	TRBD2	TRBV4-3	TGCGCCAGCAGCCAAAACTCGGCGGGAGTTCAAGAGACCCAGTACTTC	CASSQNSAGVQETQYF
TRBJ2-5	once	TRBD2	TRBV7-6	TGTGCCAGCAGCCAGGGACTAGCGATAGAGACCCAGTACTTC	CASSQGLAIETQYF
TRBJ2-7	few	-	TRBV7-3	TGTGCCAGCAGCTTAACTGGGGGGCCTAACTACGAGCAGTACTTC	CASSLTGGPNYEQYF
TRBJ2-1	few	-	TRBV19	TGTGCCAGTAGTAGGGGAACCGGACGGCTGAGCTCCTACAATGAGCAGTTCTTC	CASSRGTGRLSSYNEQFF
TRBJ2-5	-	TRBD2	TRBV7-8	TGTGCCAGCAGCTTAGCACTAGCGGGAGGACAAGAGACCCAGTACTTC	CASSLALAGGQETQYF
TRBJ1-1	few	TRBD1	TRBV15	TGTGCCACCAGCAGAGGAGGGACAGGGGAGAACACTGAAGCTTTCTTT	CATSRGGTGENTEAFF
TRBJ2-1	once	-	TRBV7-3	TGTGCCAGCAGCTTAACACCGGAACCTACTTACAATGAGCAGTTCTTC	CASSLTPEPTYNEQFF
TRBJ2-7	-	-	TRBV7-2	TGTGCCAGCAGCTTAGGTCTCCCCCCCTACGAGCAGTACTTC	CASSLGLPPYEQYF
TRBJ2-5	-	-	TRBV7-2	TGTGCCAGCAGCTTTGGGTCGACTCAATCGGGGACCCAGTACTTC	CASSFGSTQSGTQYF
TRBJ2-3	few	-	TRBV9	TGTGCCAGCAGCTTATACGACAGTTACACAGATACGCAGTATTTT	CASSLYDSYTDTQYF
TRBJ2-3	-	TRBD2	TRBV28	TGTGCCAGCAGTACACCGGGACTAGCGGGAGGGGGCTTCACAGATACGCAGTATTTT	CASSTPGLAGGGFTDTQYF
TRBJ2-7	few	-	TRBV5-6	TGTGCCAGCAGCCACTTTAGCTCCTACGAGCAGTACTTC	CASSHFSSYEQYF
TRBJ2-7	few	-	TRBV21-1	TGTGCCAGCAGCAACCTGGGACAGGGTATATACGAGCAGTACTTC	CASSNLGQGIYEQYF
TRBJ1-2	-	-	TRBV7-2	TGTGCCAGCTCCTCGGTAGCTGGATATGGCTACACCTTC	CASSSVAGYGYTF
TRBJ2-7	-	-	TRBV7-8	TGTGCCAGCAGCTTACGTGGGGGCAAAGAGCAGTACTTC	CASSLRGGKEQYF
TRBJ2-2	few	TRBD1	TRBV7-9	TGTGCCAGCAGCGGGACAGGACAGAACACCGGGGAGCTGTTTTTT	CASSGTGQNTGELFF
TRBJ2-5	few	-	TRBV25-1	TGTGCCAGCAGTGAGTCAGGGAAAGAGACCCAGTACTTC	CASSESGKETQYF
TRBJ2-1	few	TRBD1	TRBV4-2	TGTGCCAGCAGCCGCGACAGGGGCGGCAATGAGCAGTTCTTC	CASSRDRGGNEQFF
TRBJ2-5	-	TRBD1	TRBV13	TGTGCCAGCAGCCTCGACAGAAAACAGGGGGAGACCCAGTACTTC	CASSLDRKQGETQYF
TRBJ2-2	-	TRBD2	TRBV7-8	TGTGCCAGCAGTTCAAGCGGGACCAACACCGGGGAGCTGTTTTTT	CASSSSGTNTGELFF
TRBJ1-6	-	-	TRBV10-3	TGTGCCATCAGTGACTGGACAGCCAGAACCCCCCTCCACTTT	CAISDWTARTPLHF
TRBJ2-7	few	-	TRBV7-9	TGTGCCAGCAGCTTAACCCGCACACATGTTGACGAGCAGTACTTC	CASSLTRTHVDEQYF
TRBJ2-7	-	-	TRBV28	TGTGCCAGCAGTTTATCCGGGACCCAGGGCGAGCAGTACTTC	CASSLSGTQGEQYF
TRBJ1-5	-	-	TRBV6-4	TGTGCCAGCAGTCCTGGCGGACATATGAATCAGCCCCAGCATTTT	CASSPGGHMNQPQHF
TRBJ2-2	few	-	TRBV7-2	TGTGCCAGCAGCTTAGTTGTTACGACAGTGAACACCGGGGAGCTGTTTTTT	CASSLVVTTVNTGELFF
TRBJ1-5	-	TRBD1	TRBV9	TGTGCCAGCAGCGTTGGGCCGACAGGGAATCAGCCCCAGCATTTT	CASSVGPTGNQPQHF
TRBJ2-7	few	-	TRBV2	TGTGCCAGCCGGGATCCATCCTACGAGCAGTACTTC	CASRDPSYEQYF
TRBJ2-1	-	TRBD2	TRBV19	TGTGCCAGTAGCGGGCTAAGACTAGCGGGAGGACACAATGAGCAGTTCTTC	CASSGLRLAGGHNEQFF
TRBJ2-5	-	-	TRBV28	TGTGCCAGCAGTTTATACCAGGCCCAAGAGACCCAGTACTTC	CASSLYQAQETQYF
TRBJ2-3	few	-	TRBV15	TGTGCCACCAGCCCCCGCGTCACTAGCACAGATACGCAGTATTTT	CATSPRVTSTDTQYF
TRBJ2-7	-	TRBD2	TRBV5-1	TGCGCCAGCAGCCTAACTAGCGGTTTGTACGAGCAGTACTTC	CASSLTSGLYEQYF
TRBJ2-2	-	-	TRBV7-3	TGTGCCAGCAGCCCCGCCCAGGCCGGGGAGCTGTTTTTT	CASSPAQAGELFF
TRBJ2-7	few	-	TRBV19	TGTGCCAGCCCTCTGATCCAATCCTACGAGCAGTACTTC	CASPLIQSYEQYF
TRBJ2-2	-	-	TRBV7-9	TGTGCCAGCAGTTCTCGGGATCGCCAAAACACCGGGGAGCTGTTTTTT	CASSSRDRQNTGELFF
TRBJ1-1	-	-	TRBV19	TGTGCCAGTACTCGGGTCTCAGGGACTGAAGCTTTCTTT	CASTRVSGTEAFF
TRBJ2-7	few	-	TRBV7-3	TGTGCCAGCAGCTCCGGACCGTTTAGCGAGCAGTACTTC	CASSSGPFSEQYF
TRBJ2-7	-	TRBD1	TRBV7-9	TGTGCCAGCAGCTCCAACGACAGGGTTGGCTTCGAGCAGTACTTC	CASSSNDRVGFEQYF
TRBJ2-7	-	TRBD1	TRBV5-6	TGTGCCAGCAGCCCCGACAGGGGGATGTACTTCGAGCAGTACTTC	CASSPDRGMYFEQYF
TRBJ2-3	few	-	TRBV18	TGTGCCAGCTCGCCACGGTTGGACACAGATACGCAGTATTTT	CASSPRLDTDTQYF
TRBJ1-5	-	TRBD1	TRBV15	TGTGCCACCAGCAGAGGGGGGACAGCTCAGCCCCAGCATTTT	CATSRGGTAQPQHF
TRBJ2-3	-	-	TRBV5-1	TGCGCCAGCAGCTCAAGGGGCACAGATACGCAGTATTTT	CASSSRGTDTQYF
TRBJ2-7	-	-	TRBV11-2	TGTGCCAGCAGCTTCCGGGAGCGCGCCTACGAGCAGTACTTC	CASSFRERAYEQYF
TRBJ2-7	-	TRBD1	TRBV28	TGTGCCAGCAGTCCCCGGACAGGGAACTACGAGCAGTACTTC	CASSPRTGNYEQYF
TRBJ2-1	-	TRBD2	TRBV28	TGTGCCAGCAGGACGGGGGGGTCGGCTATTAATGAGCAGTTCTTC	CASRTGGSAINEQFF
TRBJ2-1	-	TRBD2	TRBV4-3	TGCGCCAGCAGCCAAGTTTGGACGGGAGGGGTTTACAATGAGCAGTTCTTC	CASSQVWTGGVYNEQFF
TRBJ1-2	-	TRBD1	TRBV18	TGTGCCAGCTCACCAGACAGGGTCTATGGCTACACCTTC	CASSPDRVYGYTF
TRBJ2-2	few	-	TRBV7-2	TGTGCCAGCGGCGGCCCGAACACCGGGGAGCTGTTTTTT	CASGGPNTGELFF
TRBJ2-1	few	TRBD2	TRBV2	TGTGCCAGCGAGCCTATAGCGGGAGATCATGAGCAGTTCTTC	CASEPIAGDHEQFF
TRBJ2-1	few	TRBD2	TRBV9	TGTGCCAGCAGCCTTAGCGGGACTGAGCAGTTCTTC	CASSLSGTEQFF
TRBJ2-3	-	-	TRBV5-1	TGCGCCAGCAGCTTGGGTTTGGTAGGCGGCACAGATACGCAGTATTTT	CASSLGLVGGTDTQYF